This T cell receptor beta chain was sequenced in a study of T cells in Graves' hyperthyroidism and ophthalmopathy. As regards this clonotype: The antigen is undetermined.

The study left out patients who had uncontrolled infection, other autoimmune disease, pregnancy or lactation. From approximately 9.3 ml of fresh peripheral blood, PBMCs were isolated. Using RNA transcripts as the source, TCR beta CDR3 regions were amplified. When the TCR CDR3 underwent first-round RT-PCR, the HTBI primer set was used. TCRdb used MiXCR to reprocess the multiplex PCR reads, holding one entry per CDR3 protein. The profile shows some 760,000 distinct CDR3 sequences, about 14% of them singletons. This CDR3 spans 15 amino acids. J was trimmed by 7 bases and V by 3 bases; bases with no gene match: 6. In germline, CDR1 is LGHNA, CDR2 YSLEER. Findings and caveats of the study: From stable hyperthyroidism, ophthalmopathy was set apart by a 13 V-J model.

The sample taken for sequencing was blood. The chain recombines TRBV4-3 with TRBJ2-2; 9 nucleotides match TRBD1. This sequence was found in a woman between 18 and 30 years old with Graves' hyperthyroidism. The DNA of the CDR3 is TGCGCCAGCAGCCAGGGGACAGGGTCGGGCGGGGAGCTGTTTTTT. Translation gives CASSQGTGSGGELFF.